The 23 T cell receptor beta chains given below trace back to one sample, sequenced in a study of cytomegalovirus exposure and HLA in healthy donors. Primers for the PCR totalled 60 Vbeta and 13 Jbeta. Repertoires were generated with immunoSEQ multiplex PCR, while TCRdb's copy carries only in-frame clones and drops some. The table includes some 120,000 clones, about 80% detected once. The sample comprised PBMCs. These receptors came from a man in his forties in good health and CMV-seronegative.

The rearrangement joins TRBV2 to TRBJ1-2; maybe TRBD1 (6 bases). The CDR3 has 12 amino acids. V lost 8 bases, J lost 8 bases, and 15 bases lay in between. CDR1 is SNHLY, CDR2 FYNNEI, per germline. In nucleotides, the CDR3 is TGTGCCAGCGCCCCGGACAGTTGGGGCTACACCTTC. Translated, it gives CASAPDSWGYTF.

In nucleotides, the CDR3 is TGTGCCAGCACCACAATTGGGCGGGAGCACTACGAGCAGTACTTC. It is translated as CASTTIGREHYEQYF. The rearrangement links TRBV11-2 to TRBJ2-7; 7 nucleotides agree with TRBD2. The CDR3 runs 15 residues. With V trimmed by 7 bases and J by 3 bases, 12 bases remained unmatched. Germline V CDR1 and CDR2: SGHAT, FQNNGV.

The rearrangement joins TRBV7-9 to TRBJ2-2; possibly TRBD1 for D (6 bases). The CDR3 is made up of 15 amino acids. Germline CDR1 is SEHNR and CDR2 is FQNEAQ (reference sequence). Trimming took 1 base from V and 5 from J, leaving 11 bases between them. CDR3 sequence: CASSLGGRGTGELFF. The CDR3 nucleotides are TGTGCCAGCAGCTTAGGCGGCAGGGGAACCGGGGAGCTGTTTTTT.

The chain employs TRBV7-2 and TRBJ1-5, with a tentative D call TRBD1 (6 bases). The germline CDR1 and CDR2 sequences are SGHTA and FQGNSA. With 7 bases removed from V and 7 bases from J, the gap between germline ends came to 14 bases. CDR3 length: 13 amino acids. CDR3 residues: CASTQTGSQPQHF. CDR3 DNA sequence: TGTGCCAGCACCCAGACAGGTTCGCAGCCCCAGCATTTT. The whole variable domain, remainder taken from reference TRBV7-2 and TRBJ1-5, is GAGVSQSPSNKVTEKGKDVELRCDPISGHTALYWYRQSLGQGLEFLIYFQGNSAPDKSGLPSDRFSAERTGGSVSTLTIQRTQQEDSAVYLCASTQTGSQPQHFGDGTRLSIL.

The chain couples TRBV5-1 to TRBJ2-1, with 8 positions matching TRBD2. With V trimmed by 3 bases and J by 0 bases, 8 bases remained unmatched. The CDR3 is 17 amino acids. CDR1 and CDR2 from the germline V gene are SGHRS and YFSETQ. The CDR3 sequence: CASSSRGGASSYNEQFF. CDR3 coding DNA: TGCGCCAGCAGCTCCCGGGGGGGGGCGAGCTCCTACAATGAGCAGTTCTTC.

Turning to this clone: This is likely a read error, given that the CDR3 carries no conserved phenylalanine or tryptophan at its end. This chain connects TRBV20-1 to TRBJ2-3; D ambiguous. CDR3 length equals 10 residues. V was cut by 6 bases and J by 5 bases, with 6 bases left in between. In germline, CDR1 is DFQATT, CDR2 SNEGSKA (reference sequence). CDR3 protein: CSAERDTQYV. CDR3 nucleotides: TGCAGTGCAGAGCGAGATACGCAGTATGTT.

V gene TRBV6-6 combines with J gene TRBJ2-1; 13 bases agree with TRBD2. This CDR3 has 16 amino acids. Germline lookup yields CDR1 MNHNY and CDR2 SVGAGI (reference sequence). The V segment lost 4 bases and the J segment 10 bases; nucleotides outside the gene matches: 10. CDR3 DNA sequence: TGTGCCAGCAGTTCTCCCGGACTAGCGGGAGCACGGGAGCAGTTCTTC. Protein: CASSSPGLAGAREQFF.

V is TRBV5-4 and J is TRBJ1-6, with a tentative D call TRBD1 (5 bases). V was trimmed by 4 bases and J by 5 bases, leaving 13 bases between them. This CDR3 has 15 amino acids. The germline V gene encodes CDR1 SGHNT and CDR2 YYREEE (reference sequence). CDR3 protein: CASSPDKYHNSPLHF. CDR3 coding DNA: TGTGCCAGCAGCCCGGACAAGTACCATAATTCACCCCTCCACTTT. The entire variable domain, with the rest obtained from reference TRBV5-4 and TRBJ1-6, is as follows: ETGVTQSPTHLIKTRGQQVTLRCSSQSGHNTVSWYQQALGQGPQFIFQYYREEENGRGNFPPRFSGLQFPNYSSELNVNALELDDSALYLCASSPDKYHNSPLHFGNGTRLTVT.

The chain uses TRBV2 and TRBJ2-1; 12 bases align to TRBD2. This CDR3 region has 15 residues. The germline V gene encodes CDR1 SNHLY and CDR2 FYNNEI. V gave up 7 bases and J gave up 9 bases; unmatched junction bases: 10. The CDR3 nucleotides read TGTGCCAGCAACCCTGAACTAGCGGGAGGCCCTGAGCAGTTCTTC. It is translated as CASNPELAGGPEQFF.

This chain uses TRBV25-1 with TRBJ2-3, with a tentative D call TRBD2 (6 bases). V was cut by 6 bases and J by 5 bases, with 12 bases left in between. The CDR3 sequence is 13 residues long. The V gene's germline CDR1 is MGHDK and CDR2 SYGVNS. CDR3 sequence (DNA): TGTGCCAGCAGCTTCCAGGGAGGAGATACGCAGTATTTT. As protein: CASSFQGGDTQYF.

This clone was counted once. The chain is built from TRBV18 and TRBJ2-5; no clear D gene. The CDR3 has 13 residues. Per the germline V gene, CDR1 is KGHSH and CDR2 is LQKENI. The V and J ends lost 5 bases and 2 bases respectively, with 9 bases between them. The CDR3 sequence is CASSEARQETQYF. The DNA of the CDR3 is TGTGCCAGCTCAGAGGCCCGGCAAGAGACCCAGTACTTC. Drawing the rest from reference TRBV18 and TRBJ2-5, the complete variable domain is NAGVMQNPRHLVRRRGQEARLRCSPMKGHSHVYWYRQLPEEGLKFMVYLQKENIIDESGMPKERFSAEFPKEGPSILRIQQVVRGDSAAYFCASSEARQETQYFGPGTRLLVL.

The chain employs TRBV6-5 and TRBJ2-5; tentatively, D is TRBD2 (5 bases). V was clipped by 0 bases and J by 5 bases, with 13 bases between them. This CDR3 has 15 amino acids. Per germline, CDR1 MNHEY and CDR2 SVGAGI. The CDR3 here is CASSYSGGPVETQYF. Written as DNA, the CDR3 is TGTGCCAGCAGTTACTCAGGAGGACCGGTGGAGACCCAGTACTTC.

The chain is built from TRBV5-8 and TRBJ2-7; TRBD2 matches at 9 bases. V dropped 5 bases and J dropped 0; count of bases not matched to a gene: 3. The CDR3 consists of 14 residues. Germline V gives CDR1 SGHTS, CDR2 YDEGEE. The DNA of the CDR3 is TGTGCCAGCAGAAAGCGGGAGGCCTCCTACGAGCAGTACTTC. Translation gives CASRKREASYEQYF.

This clone was seen a single time. DNA of the CDR3: TGTGCCAGCAGTTCCGGGACAGGGGTCTATGGCTACACCTTC. As protein: CASSSGTGVYGYTF. The chain uses TRBV27 and TRBJ1-2, with 10 bases identical to TRBD1. The CDR3 extends over 14 amino acids. V was clipped by 4 bases and J by 4 bases; unmatched bases: 3. Germline lookup yields CDR1 MNHEY and CDR2 SMNVEV (reference sequence).

This chain joins TRBV28 and TRBJ1-2, with unresolved D. Trimming shortened V by 2 bases and J by 5 bases, and 15 bases separated the two germline ends. There are 15 residues in the CDR3. Germline V gene data show CDR1 as MDHEN and CDR2 as SYDVKM. CDR3 DNA: TGTGCCAGCAGTTTAGGGTCTTTGGCGGGGTATGGCTACACCTTC. Protein sequence: CASSLGSLAGYGYTF.

This chain connects TRBV5-4 to TRBJ2-2, with 7 bases identical to TRBD1. From germline, CDR1 is SGHNT and CDR2 YYREEE (reference sequence). The junction had 4 bases not matched to a gene; V was cut back by 4 bases and J by 1 base. This CDR3 has 15 amino acids. The CDR3 sequence is CASSPGQQNTGELFF. Here the CDR3 DNA reads TGTGCCAGCAGCCCGGGACAGCAGAACACCGGGGAGCTGTTTTTT.

The chain employs TRBV5-8 and TRBJ1-5; 10 nucleotides align to TRBD1. Germline assignment: CDR1 SGHTS and CDR2 YDEGEE. The CDR3 contains 16 residues. V was clipped by 0 bases and J by 7 bases; unmatched bases: 7. The DNA for the CDR3 is TGTGCCAGCAGCTTGGCCTCCGGGACAGGGGACCAGCCCCAGCATTTT. Its translation is CASSLASGTGDQPQHF. The whole variable domain, filled in from reference TRBV5-8 and TRBJ1-5, reads EAGVTQSPTHLIKTRGQQATLRCSPISGHTSVYWYQQALGLGLQFLLWYDEGEERNRGNFPPRFSGRQFPNYSSELNVNALELEDSALYLCASSLASGTGDQPQHFGDGTRLSIL.

This chain uses TRBV18 with TRBJ2-7, with D tentatively TRBD1 (6 bases). Trimming removed 3 bases from V and 0 bases from J, with 12 bases in between. The CDR3 contains 15 residues. CDR1 is KGHSH and CDR2 is LQKENI in the germline V gene. The CDR3 loop reads CASSPRQGTSYEQYF. The CDR3 DNA reads TGTGCCAGCTCACCCAGGCAGGGGACCTCCTACGAGCAGTACTTC.

The chain is built from TRBV18 and TRBJ1-5; 8 nucleotides agree with TRBD1. The CDR3 extends over 14 amino acids. Trimming cost V 5 bases and J 7 bases; bases outside gene matches: 7. Germline lookup yields CDR1 KGHSH and CDR2 LQKENI. Here the CDR3 reads CASSLTGEGQPQHF. CDR3 sequence (DNA): TGTGCCAGCTCATTGACAGGGGAGGGGCAGCCCCAGCATTTT.

This chain joins TRBV6-1 and TRBJ1-2; no firm D call. In germline, CDR1 is MNHNS, CDR2 SASEGT. CDR3 length equals 17 residues. Trimming cost V 2 bases and J 4 bases, with 20 bases left between them. CDR3 sequence reads: CASSEPIAVGRGYGYTF. CDR3 in DNA: TGTGCCAGCAGTGAACCTATAGCTGTGGGTCGCGGCTATGGCTACACCTTC.

V usage is TRBV6-1 and J usage is TRBJ1-1; 7 nucleotides line up with TRBD1. With V trimmed by 7 bases and J by 5 bases, 4 bases remained unmatched. This CDR3 has 12 residues. Germline V gene lookup returns CDR1 MNHNS and CDR2 SASEGT. The DNA of the CDR3 is TGTGCCAGCACAGGGGGATGGACTGAAGCTTTCTTT. It translates to CASTGGWTEAFF.

The J gene is TRBJ1-2, the V gene TRBV5-4; TRBD1 is a possible D gene (5 bases). This CDR3 contains 12 residues. V lost 3 bases, J lost 8 bases, and 11 bases lay in between. In germline, CDR1 is SGHNT, CDR2 YYREEE (reference sequence). The chain's CDR3 is CASSSPPGGYTF. In nucleotides, the CDR3 is TGTGCCAGCAGCTCCCCCCCAGGGGGCTACACCTTC.

J is TRBJ1-1 and V is TRBV5-6; D not certain. Germline V gene sequence: CDR1 SGHDT, CDR2 YYEEEE. CDR3 size: 13 residues. Trimming removed 7 bases at V and 4 bases at J, with 14 bases between. The CDR3 reads CASLGPARTEAFF. CDR3 nucleotide sequence: TGTGCCAGCCTAGGTCCGGCGCGCACTGAAGCTTTCTTT.